This T cell receptor (beta chain) was sequenced during a study of vaccination and CD4 T cells after COVID-19. V shed 5 bases and J shed 3 bases, with 16 bases lying between them. CDR1 and CDR2 from the germline V gene are SEHNR and FQNEAQ (reference sequence). The CDR3 length is 15 residues. The Oncomine TCR Beta short-read assay generated sequence data from the DNA of cultured CD4+ T cells. TCRdb recomputed calls from the PCR reads with MiXCR, one row per CDR3 protein. This sample carries about 18,000 distinct CDR3 sequences, 50% to 55% of them seen once, and the ten largest clones take about 13%. Indicated treatment: roughly ten-day PBMC culture with coronavirus spike peptide pools or control peptides (ViraFEST assay). Following expansion of antigen-specific T cells with peptide pools, ViraFEST then sequenced TCRs. Dates of PCR positivity, March to December 2020, preceded the US Alpha, Beta and Delta variants.

Worth noting for this clonotype: Its matching antigen is unknown.

The chain carries TRBV7-9 and TRBJ1-1; TRBD1 is a possible D gene (6 bases). The sample consisted of CD4+ T cells from blood, cultured in vitro. This TCR was sampled from a human donor who had recovered from COVID-19. CDR3: CASSPTRGPDTEAFF. The CDR3 DNA reads as TGTGCCAGCAGCCCAACCAGGGGTCCGGACACTGAAGCTTTCTTT.